These T cell receptor beta chains were read from a single sample in a study of Ad26.COV2.S vaccination and SARS-CoV-2 variants. The method was immunoSEQ multiplex PCR; TCRdb's version includes in-frame clones alone and lacks a portion of them. The sample carries about 350,000 clones, 85% recorded once. The sequences come from peripheral blood, collected in a trial of Ad26.COV2.S vaccine versus placebo. The origin of the receptors is a person aged 18 to 65 who received the Ad26.COV2.S COVID-19 vaccine or a placebo. Each CDR3 is given with its conserved first and last residue. D genes are given only for firm matches. Only part of the rows carry a size: once, few, many, or a class if the clone is expanded.

j_call v_call clone_size d_call cdr3_nt cdr3_aa
TRBJ2-7 TRBV6-5 . . TGTGCCAGCAGTTACGGTCAGGGCGGAGACTACGAGCAGTACTTC CASSYGQGGDYEQYF
TRBJ2-7 TRBV27 . . TGTGCCAGCAGTCAAAGAGAAGGGGGTTACGAGCAGTACTTC CASSQREGGYEQYF
TRBJ2-2 TRBV24-1 . . TGTGCCACCCAGGACTACCCCGGGGAGCTGTTTTTT CATQDYPGELFF
TRBJ2-1 TRBV11-3 . TRBD2 TGTGCCAGCAGCCCGTGGGTCCGGGGGGACTCCTACAATGAGCAGTTCTTC CASSPWVRGDSYNEQFF
TRBJ2-1 TRBV7-9 . . TGTGCCAGCCGGGACATTCAAAATGAGCAGTTCTTC CASRDIQNEQFF
TRBJ2-5 TRBV30 few . TGTGCCTGGAGTGTACGGCCTAGTGAGACCCAGTACTTC CAWSVRPSETQYF
TRBJ2-3 TRBV5-1 . TRBD1 TGCGCCAGCAGCCAGGGACAGGGCCTCAGAGATACGCAGTATTTT CASSQGQGLRDTQYF
TRBJ2-1 TRBV24-1 . TRBD2 TGTGCCACCAGTAGTAAACCCGGACTAGCGAGATACAATGAGCAGTTCTTC CATSSKPGLARYNEQFF
TRBJ2-1 TRBV12-3/TRBV12-4 . . TGTGCCAGCAGTTTAAACAGGTGGAATGAGCAGTTCTTC CASSLNRWNEQFF
TRBJ2-5 TRBV15 few TRBD2 TGTGCCACCAGCAGAGAACTAGCGGCCGTTGGGGTCCAGTACTTC CATSRELAAVGVQYF
TRBJ1-4 TRBV15 . TRBD1 TGTGCCACCAGCTCGCCCGGGACAGGGAATGAAAAACTGTTTTTT CATSSPGTGNEKLFF
TRBJ2-1 TRBV9 . TRBD2 TGTGCCAGCAGCGGGGATAGCGGGGTGGACTACAATGAGCAGTTCTTC CASSGDSGVDYNEQFF
TRBJ1-4 TRBV18 . TRBD1 TGTGCCAGCTCACCACCGGGACAGGCACATGAAAAACTGTTTTTT CASSPPGQAHEKLFF
TRBJ1-1 TRBV4-3 . . TGCGCCAGCAGCCAAGCCAGGGGAGGAGACACTGAAGCTTTCTTT CASSQARGGDTEAFF
TRBJ1-2 TRBV21-1 . . TGTGCCAGCAGCAACCTGGGAGAACAGGGGGCTAACTATGGCTACACCTTC CASSNLGEQGANYGYTF
TRBJ2-7 TRBV24-1 . TRBD2 TGTGCCACCAGTGCCAGACTAGCGGGAGTGGGGGAGCAGTACTTC CATSARLAGVGEQYF
TRBJ2-5 TRBV6-1 . . TGTGCCAGCAGTGAACTAGCGAGGGAGACCCAGTACTTC CASSELARETQYF
TRBJ2-1 TRBV7-2 . . TGTGCCAGCAGCTTAGAAATGACAAATGAGCAGTTCTTC CASSLEMTNEQFF
TRBJ2-1 TRBV5-1 . . TGCGCCAGCAGCTTCTCAGGTCCGGGCAGGTTCTTC CASSFSGPGRFF
TRBJ2-7 TRBV3-1/TRBV3-2 . . TGTGCCAGCAGCCAGAGGTCCCAGGGAGACGAGCAGTACTTC CASSQRSQGDEQYF
TRBJ2-3 TRBV4-3 . TRBD2 TGCGCCAGCAGCCAGGCAGCGGGGGGCACAGATACGCAGTATTTT CASSQAAGGTDTQYF
TRBJ1-5 TRBV12-3/TRBV12-4 . . TGTGCCAGCAGTTTAGAGCAGGGACAGCCCCAGCATTTT CASSLEQGQPQHF
TRBJ1-1 TRBV9 few TRBD1 TGTGCCAGCAGCGCCCCCCGGGGGGCAGGGGGGTTGGATGAAGCTTTCTTT CASSAPRGAGGLDEAFF
TRBJ2-5 TRBV7-6 . . TGTGCCAGCAGCCCGACGGCTGCTCAAGAGACCCAGTACTTC CASSPTAAQETQYF
TRBJ2-2 TRBV5-1 . TRBD2 TGCGCCAGCAGATCCGGGACTAGCGTTAGCACCGGGGAGCTGTTTTTT CASRSGTSVSTGELFF
TRBJ1-6 TRBV30 . . TGTGCCTGGAGTCCCCGGGGCTATCTGAGTTCACCCCTCCACTTT CAWSPRGYLSSPLHF
TRBJ2-1 TRBV6-2/TRBV6-3 . TRBD1 TGTGCCAGCAGTTCGATCCGGGACAGACCCTACAATGAGCAGTTCTTC CASSSIRDRPYNEQFF
TRBJ1-1 TRBV29-1 . TRBD1 TGCAGCGTCCGTAATACAGGGGGCGGACCGGCGTCCGGGGGTGAAGCTTTCTTT CSVRNTGGGPASGGEAFF
TRBJ2-7 TRBV10-3 . . TGTGCCATCAGTCCCGGGACGGCCTACGAGCAGTACTTC CAISPGTAYEQYF
TRBJ2-7 TRBV4-1 . TRBD1 TGCGCCAGCAGCCAAGAGAAGACAGGGGGCAGAGTAGACGAGCAGTACTTC CASSQEKTGGRVDEQYF
TRBJ2-3 TRBV5-4 . TRBD1 TGTGCCAGCAGCTTGGGCCCAGGGGGCTCAGATACGCAGTATTTT CASSLGPGGSDTQYF
TRBJ2-1 TRBV2 . TRBD2 TGTGCCAGCAGTGTCGCGGGAGGGGACAATGAGCAGTTCTTC CASSVAGGDNEQFF
TRBJ2-1 TRBV28 . TRBD1 TGTGCCAGCAGTTTAGTTGGGACAGGGGCCTACAATGAGCAGTTCTTC CASSLVGTGAYNEQFF
TRBJ2-4 TRBV18 once . TGTGCCAGCTCACCAACGACACTAGTGAAAAACATTCAGTACTTC CASSPTTLVKNIQYF
TRBJ2-2 TRBV4-3 . . TGCGCCAGCAGCCAAGTAGAGACTTCGAACAACCCCGGGGAGCTGTTTTTT CASSQVETSNNPGELFF
TRBJ2-7 TRBV6-5 . TRBD2 TGTGCCAGCAGAATGGGGACTAGCAGGACCTACGAGCAGTACTTC CASRMGTSRTYEQYF
TRBJ1-1 TRBV5-1 . . TGCGCCAGCAGCTTGGGGGGCCTAGGAGGCACTGAAGCTTTCTTT CASSLGGLGGTEAFF
TRBJ2-1 TRBV10-1 . . TGCGCCAGCAGTGATAGAGGTGGGAATGAGCAGTTCTTC CASSDRGGNEQFF
TRBJ1-5 TRBV7-2 . . TGTGCCAGCAGCTTAGCTGGGGGGAATCAGCCCCAGCATTTT CASSLAGGNQPQHF
TRBJ1-5 TRBV11-2 . . TGTGCCAGCAGCAGGACACTAGCTGGTCAGCCCCAGCATTTT CASSRTLAGQPQHF
TRBJ2-7 TRBV6-5 once . TGTGCCAGCAGTTACTCGACCCGGGACCTCTCCTACGAGCAGTACTTC CASSYSTRDLSYEQYF
TRBJ2-1 TRBV28 . TRBD1 TGTGCCAGCATTAAAAGGGGGACAGGCAGGAATGAGCAGTTCTTC CASIKRGTGRNEQFF
TRBJ2-7 TRBV27 . TRBD1 TGTGCCAGCAGTAGCCGGGACAGGGCCTACGAGCAGTACTTC CASSSRDRAYEQYF
TRBJ1-6 TRBV15 . . TGTGCCACCAGCAGAGATGAGGCCCCCCGGGGTTCACCCCTCCACTTT CATSRDEAPRGSPLHF
TRBJ2-7 TRBV4-1 once TRBD1 TGCGCCAGCAGCCAGCCGGGACAGAATTACGAGCAGTACTTC CASSQPGQNYEQYF
TRBJ2-1 TRBV6-4 . TRBD2 TGTGCCAGCAGTGGAACTAGCGGGGGCTACAATGAGCAGTTCTTC CASSGTSGGYNEQFF
TRBJ2-5 TRBV28 . . TGTGCCAGCAGCCGAGGTGGGGTCCAAGAGACCCAGTACTTC CASSRGGVQETQYF
TRBJ1-2 TRBV4-1 . TRBD1 TGCGCCAGCAGCCAAGATAGGGGACAGGCGGCGGGTAGCTATGGCTACACCTTC CASSQDRGQAAGSYGYTF
TRBJ2-7 TRBV6-5 . . TGTGCCAGCAGTTACCTCGTGGGGGCGTACGAGCAGTACTTC CASSYLVGAYEQYF
TRBJ1-1 TRBV29-1 . . TGCAGCGTTCGGGGGGCGCGGGCTGAAGCTTTCTTT CSVRGARAEAFF
TRBJ2-1 TRBV5-4 . . TGTGCCAGCAGCGGGGGCCAGAGCTCCTACAATGAGCAGTTCTTC CASSGGQSSYNEQFF
TRBJ1-5 TRBV9 . . TGTGCCAGCAGCGTAGACGGGAGGGAGGATCAGCCCCAGCATTTT CASSVDGREDQPQHF
TRBJ2-7 TRBV4-1 . TRBD1 TGCGCCAGCAGTCGAACCGGGACAGGGGGTTTCGAGCAGTACTTC CASSRTGTGGFEQYF
TRBJ1-6 TRBV6-5 . . TGTGCCAGCACCATAACGACAAATAATTCACCCCTCCACTTT CASTITTNNSPLHF
TRBJ1-4 TRBV29-1 . . TGCAGCGTCGGAACGACAGCATCTAATGAAAAACTGTTTTTT CSVGTTASNEKLFF
TRBJ1-5 TRBV6-2/TRBV6-3 . TRBD1 TGTGCCAGCAGCTGGGGACAGGGTCGAAGCAATCAGCCCCAGCATTTT CASSWGQGRSNQPQHF
TRBJ2-7 TRBV28 . TRBD2 TGTGCCAGCCGGGGGGATAGGTACGAGCAGTACTTC CASRGDRYEQYF
TRBJ1-6 TRBV9 . . TGTGCCAGCAGCGTCGGGGTGGCGGGCCCGAGCTCCTATAATTCACCCCTCCACTTT CASSVGVAGPSSYNSPLHF
TRBJ2-3 TRBV6-2/TRBV6-3 . . TGTGCCAGCAGTTACCCAGATACGCAGTATTTT CASSYPDTQYF
TRBJ2-2 TRBV30 once TRBD2 TGTGCCCGGGGACTAGCGGTCTCGAACACCGGGGAGCTGTTTTTT CARGLAVSNTGELFF